The 5 T cell receptor beta chains in this list originate from one sample, sequenced in a study of OX40 agonist ivuxolimab in advanced cancers. Produced via immunoSEQ multiplex PCR; TCRdb's table is partial and in-frame only. The sample carries almost 90,000 clones, approximately 90% recorded once. Sequences were derived from CD4+ or CD8+ T cells sorted from blood, sampled in a trial of the OX40 agonist ivuxolimab. The origin of the receptors is an adult with an advanced solid tumor such as melanoma, head and neck, liver or kidney cancer.

The chain uses TRBV18 and TRBJ2-5; 12 nucleotides align to TRBD2. V shed 3 bases, J shed 3 bases, and the junction held 2 bases outside the gene matches. In germline, CDR1 is KGHSH, CDR2 LQKENI. This CDR3 region has 15 residues. CDR3 sequence (DNA): TGTGCCAGCTCACCTTGGACTAGCGGGGAAGAGACCCAGTACTTC. Translated: CASSPWTSGEETQYF.

The chain employs TRBV7-6 and TRBJ2-1, with D perhaps TRBD2 (6 bases). Trimming took off 2 bases at V and 3 bases at J, with 17 bases between the two ends. The germline gives CDR1 SGHVS, CDR2 FNYEAQ. CDR3 size: 17 residues. CDR3 bases: TGTGCCAGCAGCTTACAGCTTCGGGGGAGCAACTACAATGAGCAGTTCTTC. Amino acid sequence: CASSLQLRGSNYNEQFF.

This clone was counted a single time. Here the CDR3 reads CASSYSLDRGRITGELFF. The CDR3 nucleotides are TGTGCCAGCAGCTATTCCTTAGACAGGGGGCGTATCACCGGGGAGCTGTTTTTT. The V call is TRBV7-9, the J call TRBJ2-2; 10 bases align to TRBD1. The CDR3 has 18 amino acids. From germline, CDR1 is SEHNR and CDR2 FQNEAQ (reference sequence). Germline trimming cut 4 bases from V and 4 bases from J; bases unmatched to any gene: 12.

V gene TRBV5-1 combines with J gene TRBJ1-2; no reliable D call. V lost 5 bases, J lost 0 bases, and 5 bases lay in between. From germline, CDR1 is SGHRS and CDR2 YFSETQ. The CDR3 totals 12 residues. As DNA, the CDR3 is TGCGCCAGCAGTCCAGCTAACTATGGCTACACCTTC. It specifies CASSPANYGYTF.

V and J are TRBV9 and TRBJ2-3, with TRBD1 as a possible D gene (5 bases). Deletions cut 3 bases from V and 2 bases from J, with 10 bases between. The germline CDR1 and CDR2 sequences are SGDLS and YYNGEE. The CDR3 loop spans 14 amino acids. CDR3 sequence reads: CASSEGFYTDTQYF. For the CDR3, the DNA is TGTGCCAGCAGCGAGGGGTTTTACACAGATACGCAGTATTTT.